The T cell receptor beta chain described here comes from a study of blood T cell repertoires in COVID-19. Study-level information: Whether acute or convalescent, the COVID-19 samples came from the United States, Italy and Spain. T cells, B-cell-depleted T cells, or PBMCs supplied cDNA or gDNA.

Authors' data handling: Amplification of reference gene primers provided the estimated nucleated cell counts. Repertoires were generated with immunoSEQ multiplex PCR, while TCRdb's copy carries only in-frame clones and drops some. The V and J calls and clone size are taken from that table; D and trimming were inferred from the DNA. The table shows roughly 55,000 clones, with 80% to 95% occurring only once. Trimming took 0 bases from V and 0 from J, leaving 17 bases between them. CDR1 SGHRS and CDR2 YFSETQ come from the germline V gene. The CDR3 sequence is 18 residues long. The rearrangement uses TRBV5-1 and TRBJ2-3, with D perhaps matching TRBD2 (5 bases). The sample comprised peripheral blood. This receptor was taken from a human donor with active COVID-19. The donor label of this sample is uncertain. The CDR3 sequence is CASSLGAATRTSTDTQYF. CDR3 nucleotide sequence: TGCGCCAGCAGCTTGGGAGCGGCTACTAGGACTAGCACAGATACGCAGTATTTT.